The 9 T cell receptor beta chains below all came from one sample that was sequenced in a study of blood T cell repertoires in COVID-19. The protocol was immunoSEQ multiplex PCR, while the TCRdb copy is restricted to in-frame clones and leaves out a portion. The repertoire has some 390,000 clones, more than 75% of them found once; the top ten carry approximately 2.4%. What was sequenced was peripheral blood. The receptors originated from a woman in her sixties or seventies with COVID-19, enrolled during active disease.

Comments on this clone: Other DNA sequences from this sample encode an identical CDR3 as well. The rearrangement joins TRBV18 to TRBJ1-5; TRBD1 aligns across 7 bases. The germline V gene encodes CDR1 KGHSH and CDR2 LQKENI. The CDR3 has 14 amino acids. Unmatched junction bases numbered 5, after V lost 3 bases and J lost 6 bases. The DNA of the CDR3 is TGTGCCAGCTCACCCACAGGGGAAGGTCAGCCCCAGCATTTT. This codes for CASSPTGEGQPQHF. Drawing the rest from reference TRBV18 and TRBJ1-5, the complete variable domain is NAGVMQNPRHLVRRRGQEARLRCSPMKGHSHVYWYRQLPEEGLKFMVYLQKENIIDESGMPKERFSAEFPKEGPSILRIQQVVRGDSAAYFCASSPTGEGQPQHFGDGTRLSIL.

The J gene is TRBJ1-3, the V gene TRBV9; TRBD1 matches 8 bases. Germline V lookup: CDR1 SGDLS, CDR2 YYNGEE. The trim removed 4 bases at V and 0 bases at J, leaving 6 bases unmatched. This CDR3 has 16 residues. In DNA form, the CDR3 reads TGTGCCAGCAGCAGACAGGGGCAACTCTCTGGAAACACCATATATTTT. As protein: CASSRQGQLSGNTIYF.

The chain links TRBV7-3 to TRBJ2-3, with D possibly TRBD2 on 6 matching bases. This CDR3 region has 16 residues. Germline lookup yields CDR1 SGHTA and CDR2 FQGTGA. The germline V and J ends were trimmed by 2 bases and 6 bases, with 18 bases remaining between them. The CDR3 loop is CASSLSPDPGVDTQYF. The CDR3 DNA is TGTGCCAGCAGCTTATCTCCGGACCCGGGGGTTGATACGCAGTATTTT.

The chain couples TRBV3-1 (or the pseudogene TRBV3-2) to TRBJ1-2; a possible D gene is TRBD1 (5 bases). Trimming took off 4 bases at V and 3 bases at J, with 9 bases between the two ends. The CDR3 has 13 amino acids. CDR1 and CDR2 (germline): LGHDT, YNNKEL (reference sequence). The CDR3 here is CASSRGGDYGYTF. The CDR3, as DNA: TGTGCCAGCAGCCGAGGAGGGGACTATGGCTACACCTTC.

This chain connects TRBV6-5 to TRBJ1-1; D gene ambiguous. The CDR3 consists of 13 residues. Trimming took off 4 bases at V and 0 bases at J, with 6 bases between the two ends. CDR1 and CDR2 (germline): MNHEY, SVGAGI. The CDR3 nucleotides are TGTGCCAGCAGTTCCGCTATGAACACTGAAGCTTTCTTT. It specifies CASSSAMNTEAFF.

The rearrangement links TRBV24-1 to TRBJ1-5, with TRBD1 matching over 7 bases. V was clipped by 4 bases and J by 8 bases; unmatched bases: 7. The CDR3 totals 14 residues. The germline V gene encodes CDR1 KGHDR and CDR2 SFDVKD. CDR3 nucleotides: TGTGCCACCAGTGAAACAGGGGCCTGGGAGCCCCAGCATTTT. Translation gives CATSETGAWEPQHF.

Note on this clone: A read error may account for a junction end that differs from germline. The chain links TRBV19 to TRBJ1-1; TRBD1 is a possible D gene (6 bases). The CDR3 contains 14 residues. Germline-derived CDR1 and CDR2 are LNHDA and SQIVND (reference sequence). CDR3 sequence (DNA): TGTGCCAGTAGCGCCGGTACAGGGAACCCTGAAGCTTTCTTT. Its protein product is CASSAGTGNPEAFF. Combining the CDR3 with reference TRBV19 and TRBJ1-1 gives the whole variable domain DGGITQSPKYLFRKEGQNVTLSCEQNLNHDAMYWYRQDPGQGLRLIYYSQIVNDFQKGDIAEGYSVSREKKESFPLTVTSAQKNPTAFYLCASSAGTGNPEAFFGQGTRLTVV.

This clone came up a few times. The gene calls are TRBV7-9 and TRBJ1-1; possibly TRBD1 for D (5 bases). The CDR3 totals 15 residues. Trimming cost V 5 bases and J 1 base, with 14 bases left between them. Germline CDR1 reads SEHNR; CDR2 reads FQNEAQ (reference sequence). CDR3 amino acids: CASSQTGLQNTEAFF. CDR3 bases: TGTGCCAGCAGCCAAACGGGACTCCAGAACACTGAAGCTTTCTTT. The whole variable domain, remainder taken from reference TRBV7-9 and TRBJ1-1, is DTGVSQNPRHKITKRGQNVTFRCDPISEHNRLYWYRQTLGQGPEFLTYFQNEAQLEKSRLLSDRFSAERPKGSFSTLEIQRTEQGDSAMYLCASSQTGLQNTEAFFGQGTRLTVV.

The chain links TRBV29-1 to TRBJ1-3; D not resolved. Trimming left V 7 bases short and J 4 bases short, with 17 bases between. The CDR3 contains 14 residues. The germline V gene encodes CDR1 SQVTM and CDR2 ANQGSEA. In nucleotides, the CDR3 is TGCAGCGCCTACTTGGGGAGAGGCGGAAACACCATATATTTT. Translated, it gives CSAYLGRGGNTIYF.